This T cell receptor (beta chain) was obtained from a study of response to subunit inactivated influenza vaccine. Study findings and constraints: The authors put forward the suggestion that each seasonal influenza vaccination may bring in only a limited number of new T cells.

TCRdb recomputed calls from the RT-PCR reads with MiXCR, one row per CDR3 protein. Here the sample spans hundreds of thousands of distinct CDR3 sequences, 10% to 15% being singletons. This clonotype was picked up a small number of times. What it recognizes is unknown. The germline V gene encodes CDR1 SGHKS and CDR2 YYEKEE (reference sequence). Trimming took 3 bases from V and 2 from J, leaving 15 bases between them. This CDR3 is built from 15 residues. The source is a man in his fifties or sixties who received an inactivated influenza vaccine. The material sequenced was PBMCs from blood, taken on the day of vaccination. The chain carries TRBV5-5 and TRBJ2-7; D might be TRBD1 (5 bases). As DNA, the CDR3 is TGTGCCAGCAGCTCCAGGGTTCCACAAACCTACGAGCAGTACTTC. Translated, it gives CASSSRVPQTYEQYF.